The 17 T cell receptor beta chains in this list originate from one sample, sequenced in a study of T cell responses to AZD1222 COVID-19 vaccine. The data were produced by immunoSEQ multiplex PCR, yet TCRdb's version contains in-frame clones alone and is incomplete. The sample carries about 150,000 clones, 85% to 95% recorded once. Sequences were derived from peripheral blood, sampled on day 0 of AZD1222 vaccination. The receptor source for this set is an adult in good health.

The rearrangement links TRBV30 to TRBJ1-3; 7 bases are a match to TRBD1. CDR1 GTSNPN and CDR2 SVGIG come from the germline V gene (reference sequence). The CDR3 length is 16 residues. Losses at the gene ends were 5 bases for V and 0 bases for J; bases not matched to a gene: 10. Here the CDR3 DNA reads TGTGCCTGGGACCGCCGGGGGACAGTCTCTGGAAACACCATATATTTT. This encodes CAWDRRGTVSGNTIYF.

The CDR3 loop is CASRMIGRTYEQYF. The CDR3 DNA reads as TGTGCCAGCAGGATGATAGGCAGGACCTACGAGCAGTACTTC. V usage is TRBV6-5 and J usage is TRBJ2-7; D is undetermined. The germline V and J ends were trimmed by 6 bases and 2 bases, with 14 bases remaining between them. CDR3 length: 14 residues. Germline CDR1 and CDR2: MNHEY and SVGAGI.

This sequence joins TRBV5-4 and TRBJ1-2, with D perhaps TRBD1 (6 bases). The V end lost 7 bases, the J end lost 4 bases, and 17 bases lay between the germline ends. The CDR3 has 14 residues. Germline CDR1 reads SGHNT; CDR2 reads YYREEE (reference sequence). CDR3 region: CASSPPGTLYGYTF. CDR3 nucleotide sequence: TGTGCCAGCTCTCCACCCGGGACACTCTATGGCTACACCTTC. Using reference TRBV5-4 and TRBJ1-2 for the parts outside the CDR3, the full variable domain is ETGVTQSPTHLIKTRGQQVTLRCSSQSGHNTVSWYQQALGQGPQFIFQYYREEENGRGNFPPRFSGLQFPNYSSELNVNALELDDSALYLCASSPPGTLYGYTFGSGTRLTVV.

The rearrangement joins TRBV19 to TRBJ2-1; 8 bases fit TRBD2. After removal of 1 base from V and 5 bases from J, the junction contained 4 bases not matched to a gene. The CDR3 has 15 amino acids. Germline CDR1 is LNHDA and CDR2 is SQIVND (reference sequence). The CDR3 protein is CASSIGSGNNNEQFF. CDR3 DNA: TGTGCCAGTAGTATAGGTAGCGGGAACAACAATGAGCAGTTCTTC.

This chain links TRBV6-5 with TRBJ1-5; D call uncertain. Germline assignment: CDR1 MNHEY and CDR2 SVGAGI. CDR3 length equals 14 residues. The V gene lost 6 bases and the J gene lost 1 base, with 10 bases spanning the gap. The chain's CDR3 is CASSQTRSNQPQHF. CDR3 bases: TGTGCCAGCAGCCAGACAAGGAGCAATCAGCCCCAGCATTTT.

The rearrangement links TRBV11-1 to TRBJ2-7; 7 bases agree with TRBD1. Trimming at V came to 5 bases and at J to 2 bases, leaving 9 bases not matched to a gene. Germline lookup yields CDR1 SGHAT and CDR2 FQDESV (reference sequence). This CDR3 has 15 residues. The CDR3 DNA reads TGTGCCAGCAGCCTTATTCAGGGGGATGCCTACGAGCAGTACTTC. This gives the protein CASSLIQGDAYEQYF.

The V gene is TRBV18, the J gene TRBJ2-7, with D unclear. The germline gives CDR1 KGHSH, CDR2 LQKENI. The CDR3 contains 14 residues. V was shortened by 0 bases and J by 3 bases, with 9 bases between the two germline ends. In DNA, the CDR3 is TGTGCCAGCTCACCACCAGCCAGGATCTACGAGCAGTACTTC. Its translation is CASSPPARIYEQYF. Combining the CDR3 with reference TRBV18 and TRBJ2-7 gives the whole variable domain NAGVMQNPRHLVRRRGQEARLRCSPMKGHSHVYWYRQLPEEGLKFMVYLQKENIIDESGMPKERFSAEFPKEGPSILRIQQVVRGDSAAYFCASSPPARIYEQYFGPGTRLTVT.

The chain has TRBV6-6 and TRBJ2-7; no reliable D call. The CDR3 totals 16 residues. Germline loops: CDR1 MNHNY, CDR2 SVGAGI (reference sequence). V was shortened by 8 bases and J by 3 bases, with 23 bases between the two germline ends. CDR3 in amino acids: CASGIYRRLSGYEQYF. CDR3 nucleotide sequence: TGTGCCAGCGGAATTTATAGGCGGCTGTCCGGCTACGAGCAGTACTTC.

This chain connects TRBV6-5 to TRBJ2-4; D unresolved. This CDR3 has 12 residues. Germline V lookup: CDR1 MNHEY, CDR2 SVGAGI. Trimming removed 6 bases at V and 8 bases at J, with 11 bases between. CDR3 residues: CASRRVNDIQYF. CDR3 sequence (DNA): TGTGCCAGCAGGCGCGTTAATGACATTCAGTACTTC.

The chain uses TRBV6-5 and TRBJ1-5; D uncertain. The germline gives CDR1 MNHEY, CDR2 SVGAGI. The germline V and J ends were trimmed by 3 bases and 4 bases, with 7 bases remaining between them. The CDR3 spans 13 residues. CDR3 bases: TGTGCCAGCAGTTATGCTAGGAATCAGCCCCAGCATTTT. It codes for CASSYARNQPQHF.

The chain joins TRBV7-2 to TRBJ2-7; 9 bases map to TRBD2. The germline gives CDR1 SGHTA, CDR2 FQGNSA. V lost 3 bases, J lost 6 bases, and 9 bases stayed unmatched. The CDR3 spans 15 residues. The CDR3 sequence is CASSFSSGGIREQYF. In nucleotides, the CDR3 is TGTGCCAGCAGCTTTAGTAGCGGGGGTATACGCGAGCAGTACTTC.

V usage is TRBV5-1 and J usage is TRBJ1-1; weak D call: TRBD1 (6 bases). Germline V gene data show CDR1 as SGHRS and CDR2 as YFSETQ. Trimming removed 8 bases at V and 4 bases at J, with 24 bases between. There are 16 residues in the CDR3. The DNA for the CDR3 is TGCGCCAGTAGTCGGCACCAGGGGTCGTGGACCACTGAAGCTTTCTTT. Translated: CASSRHQGSWTTEAFF.

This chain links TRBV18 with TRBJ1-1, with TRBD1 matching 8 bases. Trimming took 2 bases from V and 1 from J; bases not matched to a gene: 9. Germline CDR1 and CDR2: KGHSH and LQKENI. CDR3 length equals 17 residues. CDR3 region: CASSPFGAGGKNTEAFF. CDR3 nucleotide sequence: TGTGCCAGCTCACCATTTGGGGCAGGGGGCAAGAACACTGAAGCTTTCTTT.

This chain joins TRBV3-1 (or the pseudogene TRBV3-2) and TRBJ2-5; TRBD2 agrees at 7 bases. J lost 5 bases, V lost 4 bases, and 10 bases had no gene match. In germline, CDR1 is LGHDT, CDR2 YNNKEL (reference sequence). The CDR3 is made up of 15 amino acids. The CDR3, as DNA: TGTGCCAGCAGCCCCACTGGGGGAGGGCGTGAGACCCAGTACTTC. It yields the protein CASSPTGGGRETQYF.

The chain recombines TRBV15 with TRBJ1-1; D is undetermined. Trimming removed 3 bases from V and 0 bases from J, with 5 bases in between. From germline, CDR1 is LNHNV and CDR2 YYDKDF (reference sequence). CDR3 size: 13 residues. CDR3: CATSSMMNTEAFF. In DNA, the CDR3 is TGTGCCACCAGCAGTATGATGAACACTGAAGCTTTCTTT.

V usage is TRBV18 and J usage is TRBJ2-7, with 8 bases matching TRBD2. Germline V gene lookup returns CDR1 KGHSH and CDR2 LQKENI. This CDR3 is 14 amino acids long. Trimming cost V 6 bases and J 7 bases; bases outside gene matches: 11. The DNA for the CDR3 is TGTGCCAGCTCCCCGGGAGCGGGAGTGGAGGAGCAGTACTTC. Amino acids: CASSPGAGVEEQYF.

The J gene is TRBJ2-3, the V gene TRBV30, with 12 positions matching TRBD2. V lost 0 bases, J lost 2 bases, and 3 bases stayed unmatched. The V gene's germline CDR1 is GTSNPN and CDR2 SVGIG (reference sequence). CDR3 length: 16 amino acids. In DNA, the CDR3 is TGTGCCTGGAGTGTCGGACTAGCGGGGACCACAGATACGCAGTATTTT. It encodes CAWSVGLAGTTDTQYF.